This TCR beta chain originates from a study of CD8 T cells in ankylosing spondylitis. Using quantitative 5'-RACE with molecular barcodes, the authors made TCR beta libraries. MiXCR, applied by TCRdb to the 5' RACE reads, yields one record per CDR3 protein. The data hold about 540,000 distinct CDR3 sequences, with about 13% observed a single time. This clonotype was counted a few times. Its antigen is unknown. This CDR3 has 14 amino acids. The trim removed 5 bases at V and 6 bases at J, leaving 5 bases unmatched. CDR1 and CDR2 from the germline V gene are SGHRS and YFSETQ. Study-wide results and caveats: A number of the motif variants had already been described in reactive arthritis synovial fluid and blood. According to the report, clones linked to the disease were significantly enriched in matched synovial fluid samples taken from ankylosing spondylitis patients. A TCR beta motif of 7 or 8 highly homologous variants appeared characteristic of ankylosing spondylitis blood. Peripheral blood samples showed relatively rare disease-linked clones, and these clones were CD8+.

The chain is built from TRBV5-1 and TRBJ1-6; 7 nucleotides agree with TRBD1. The sequencing input was blood, either unsorted or a sorted T cell fraction (not recorded which). The TCR originated in a male donor with ankylosing spondylitis. The CDR3, as DNA: TGCGCCAGCAGGACCGGGACAGCTAATTCACCCCTCCACTTT. Amino acids: CASRTGTANSPLHF.